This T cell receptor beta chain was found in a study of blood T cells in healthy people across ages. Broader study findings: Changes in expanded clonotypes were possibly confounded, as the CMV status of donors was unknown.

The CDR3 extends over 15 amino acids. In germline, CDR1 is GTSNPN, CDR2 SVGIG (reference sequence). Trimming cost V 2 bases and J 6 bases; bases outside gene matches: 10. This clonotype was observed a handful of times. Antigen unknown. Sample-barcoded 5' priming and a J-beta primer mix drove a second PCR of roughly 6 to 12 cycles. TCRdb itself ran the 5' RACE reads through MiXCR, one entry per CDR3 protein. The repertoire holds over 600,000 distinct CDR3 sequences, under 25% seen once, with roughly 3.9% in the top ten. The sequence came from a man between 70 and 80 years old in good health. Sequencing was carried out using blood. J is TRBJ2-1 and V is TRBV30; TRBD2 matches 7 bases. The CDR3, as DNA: TGTGCCTGGAGTCCACGGGGGGAGATGGTCAATGAGCAGTTCTTC. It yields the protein CAWSPRGEMVNEQFF.